The TCR beta chain described here comes from a study of patients and donors after allogeneic stem cell transplantation. TCRdb analysed the RT-PCR reads with MiXCR anew, one entry per CDR3 protein. The repertoire holds hundreds of thousands of distinct CDR3 sequences, under 20% seen once, with 6.5% to 7.5% in the top ten. The sequence was collected from a human donor who was either an allogeneic HSCT recipient or a stem cell or donor lymphocyte infusion donor (not recorded which). It is not recorded whose cells these are; they may come from a transplant donor. The sequenced sample consisted of blood, either unsorted or a sorted T cell fraction (not recorded which).

The CDR3 here is CASSPWLAGTGELFF. In DNA, the CDR3 is TGTGCCAGCAGCCCCTGGCTAGCGGGAACCGGGGAGCTGTTTTTT. The rearrangement links TRBV3-1 to TRBJ2-2; the match to TRBD2 covers 9 bases. V was clipped by 4 bases and J by 5 bases; unmatched bases: 5. The germline gives CDR1 LGHDT, CDR2 YNNKEL (reference sequence). The CDR3 extends over 15 amino acids. The entire variable domain, with the rest obtained from reference TRBV3-1 and TRBJ2-2, is as follows: DTAVSQTPKYLVTQMGNDKSIKCEQNLGHDTMYWYKQDSKKFLKIMFSYNNKELIINETVPNRFSPKSPDKAHLNLHINSLELGDSAVYFCASSPWLAGTGELFFGEGSRLTVL.